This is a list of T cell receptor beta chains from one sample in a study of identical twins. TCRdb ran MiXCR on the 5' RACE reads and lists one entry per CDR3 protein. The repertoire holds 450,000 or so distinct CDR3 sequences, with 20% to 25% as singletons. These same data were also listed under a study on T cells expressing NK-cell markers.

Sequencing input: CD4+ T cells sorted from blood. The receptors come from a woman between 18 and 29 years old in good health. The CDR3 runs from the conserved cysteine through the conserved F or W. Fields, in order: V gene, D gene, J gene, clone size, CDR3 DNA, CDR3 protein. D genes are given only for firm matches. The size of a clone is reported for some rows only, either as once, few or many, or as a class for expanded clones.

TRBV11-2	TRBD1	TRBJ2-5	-	TGTGCCAGCAGCTTATTTATCGGACAGGGGGGTCGAGAGACCCAGTACTTC	CASSLFIGQGGRETQYF
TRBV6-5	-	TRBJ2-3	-	TGTGCCAGCAGTTTGGGGAGCGGCTCAGATACGCAGTATTTT	CASSLGSGSDTQYF
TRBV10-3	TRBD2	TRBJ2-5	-	TGTGCCATCAGTCAAGCGGGGGGCGGAGAGACCCAGTACTTC	CAISQAGGGETQYF
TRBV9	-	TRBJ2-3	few	TGTGCCAGCAGCGTAGATACTAGGAGGCCGACGCAGTATTTT	CASSVDTRRPTQYF
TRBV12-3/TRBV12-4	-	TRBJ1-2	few	TGTGCCAGCAGTTTACCGGGGCTAGGGTCAAGGGGCTACACCTTC	CASSLPGLGSRGYTF
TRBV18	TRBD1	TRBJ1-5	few	TGTGCCAGCTCACCACCCTTAACAGGGGTGAACAATCAGCCCCAGCATTTT	CASSPPLTGVNNQPQHF
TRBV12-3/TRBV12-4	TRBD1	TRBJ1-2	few	TGTGCCAGCAGTCAGGACAGGGCTGAAGGCTACACCTTC	CASSQDRAEGYTF
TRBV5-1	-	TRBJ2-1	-	TGCGCCAGCAGCGCCCAAGGAGTACTTGAGTTCTTC	CASSAQGVLEFF
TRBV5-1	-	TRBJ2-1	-	TGCGCCAGCAGCTTGGAGGGCTGGCAGTTCTTC	CASSLEGWQFF
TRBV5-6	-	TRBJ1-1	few	TGTGCCAGCAGATCCCACTCGGGGATGAACACTGAAGCTTTCTTT	CASRSHSGMNTEAFF
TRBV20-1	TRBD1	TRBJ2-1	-	TGCAGTGCTCTGGACAGGGGTCAAAATGAGCAGTTCTTC	CSALDRGQNEQFF
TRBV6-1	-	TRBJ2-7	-	TGTGCCAGCAGTCTTGGCCCTATTTACTACGAGCAGTACTTC	CASSLGPIYYEQYF
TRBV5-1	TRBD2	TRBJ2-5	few	TGCGCCAGCAGCTTGAGACTAGCGGGGGAGCAAGAGACCCAGTACTTC	CASSLRLAGEQETQYF
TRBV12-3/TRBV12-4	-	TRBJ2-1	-	TGTGCCAGCAGTTTAATGTGGGGAAATCCCTACAATGAGCAGTTCTTC	CASSLMWGNPYNEQFF
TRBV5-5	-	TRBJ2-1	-	TGTGCCAGCAGCGTCCGGCCGGGCGATGAGCAGTTCTTC	CASSVRPGDEQFF
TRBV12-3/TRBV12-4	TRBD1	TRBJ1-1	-	TGTGCCAGCAGTTCCCTCCGACAGGGCCAGGGAGCTTTCTTT	CASSSLRQGQGAFF
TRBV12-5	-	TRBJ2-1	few	TGTGCTAGTGGTACCCAAATCATATCCTCCTACAATGAGCAGTTCTTC	CASGTQIISSYNEQFF
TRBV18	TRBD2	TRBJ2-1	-	TGTGCCAGCTCACCCGAACTAGCGGGAGGGCCGGATGAGCAGTTCTTC	CASSPELAGGPDEQFF
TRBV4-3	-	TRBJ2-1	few	TGCGCCAGCAGCCAAGATCTTAGCGGTACAATTGACGAGCAGTTCTTC	CASSQDLSGTIDEQFF
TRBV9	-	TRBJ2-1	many	TGTGCCAGCAGACCATACGGGAACAATGAGCAGTTCTTC	CASRPYGNNEQFF
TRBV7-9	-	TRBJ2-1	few	TGTGCCAGCACCTCTAGGGTAGCCGGCAGGATCTTC	CASTSRVAGRIF
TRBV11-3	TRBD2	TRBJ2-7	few	TGTGCCAGCAGCCTAGAAGCGGGGGGACTAGACTACGAGCAGTACTTC	CASSLEAGGLDYEQYF
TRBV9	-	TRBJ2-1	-	TGTGCCAGCAGCGTAGTTGGACGCGAGACGGATGAGCAGTTCTTC	CASSVVGRETDEQFF
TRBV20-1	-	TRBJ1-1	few	TGCAGTGCTACTCTGGACATGAACACTGAAGCTTTCTTT	CSATLDMNTEAFF
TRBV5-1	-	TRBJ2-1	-	TGCGCCAGCAGCTCGGAGACCGGGAGACTATCCAATGAGCAGTTCTTC	CASSSETGRLSNEQFF
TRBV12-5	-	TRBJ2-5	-	TGTGCTAGTGGTTTGGTTGGTTTCGCCCTCGGGGAGACCCAGTACTTC	CASGLVGFALGETQYF
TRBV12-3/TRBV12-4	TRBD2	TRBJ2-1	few	TGTGCCAGCAGCAGGACTAGCGGGATCTCCTACAATGAGCAGTTCTTC	CASSRTSGISYNEQFF
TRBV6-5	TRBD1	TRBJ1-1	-	TGTGCCAGCAGTGACAGGGCGGCAGCTTTCTTT	CASSDRAAAFF
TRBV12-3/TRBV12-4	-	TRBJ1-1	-	TGTGCCAGCAGTTTCTCAGTACTAAGCATGAACACTGAAGCTTTCTTT	CASSFSVLSMNTEAFF